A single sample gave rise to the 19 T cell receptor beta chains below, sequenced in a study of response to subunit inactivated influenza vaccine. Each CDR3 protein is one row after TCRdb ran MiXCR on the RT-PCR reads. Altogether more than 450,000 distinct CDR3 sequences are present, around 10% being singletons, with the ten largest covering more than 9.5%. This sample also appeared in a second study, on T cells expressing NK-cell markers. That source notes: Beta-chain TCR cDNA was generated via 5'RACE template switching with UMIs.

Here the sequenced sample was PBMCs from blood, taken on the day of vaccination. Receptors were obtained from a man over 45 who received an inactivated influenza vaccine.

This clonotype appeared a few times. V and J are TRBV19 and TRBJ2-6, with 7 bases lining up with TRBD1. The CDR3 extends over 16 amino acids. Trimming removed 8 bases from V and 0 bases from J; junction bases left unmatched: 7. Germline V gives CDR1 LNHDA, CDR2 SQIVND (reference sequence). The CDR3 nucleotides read TGTGCCAGTGCCGGGACAGTAGGCTCTGGGGCCAACGTCCTGACTTTC. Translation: CASAGTVGSGANVLTF.

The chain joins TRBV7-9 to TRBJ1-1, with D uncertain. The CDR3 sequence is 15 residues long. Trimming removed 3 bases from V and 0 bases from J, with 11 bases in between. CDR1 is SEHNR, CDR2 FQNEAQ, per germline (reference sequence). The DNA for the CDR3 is TGTGCCAGCAGCTTTTCTTCCGGGGTGAACACTGAAGCTTTCTTT. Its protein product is CASSFSSGVNTEAFF.

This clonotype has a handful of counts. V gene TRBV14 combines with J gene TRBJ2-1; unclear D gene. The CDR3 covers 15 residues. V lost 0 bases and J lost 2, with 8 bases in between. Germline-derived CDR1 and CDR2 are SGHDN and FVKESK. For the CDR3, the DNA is TGTGCCAGCAGCCAAGATTACAGCGCCTACAATGAGCAGTTCTTC. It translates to CASSQDYSAYNEQFF.

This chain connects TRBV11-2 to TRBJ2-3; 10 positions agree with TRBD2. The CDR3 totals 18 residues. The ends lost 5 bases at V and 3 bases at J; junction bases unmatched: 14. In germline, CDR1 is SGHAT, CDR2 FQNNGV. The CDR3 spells CASSHPGPAGGLTDTQYF. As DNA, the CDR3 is TGTGCCAGCAGCCACCCTGGCCCAGCGGGGGGGCTAACAGATACGCAGTATTTT.

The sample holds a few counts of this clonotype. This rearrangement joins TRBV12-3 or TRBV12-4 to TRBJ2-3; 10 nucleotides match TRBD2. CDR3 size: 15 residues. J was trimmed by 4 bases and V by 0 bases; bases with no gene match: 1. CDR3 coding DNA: TGTGCCAGCAGTTTAGCGCTAGCGGGGGCAGATACGCAGTATTTT. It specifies CASSLALAGADTQYF.

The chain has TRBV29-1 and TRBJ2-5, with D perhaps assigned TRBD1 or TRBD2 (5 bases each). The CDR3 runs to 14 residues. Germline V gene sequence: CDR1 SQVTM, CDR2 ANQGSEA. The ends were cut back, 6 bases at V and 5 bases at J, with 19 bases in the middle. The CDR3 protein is CSVNPGRSRETQYF. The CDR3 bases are TGCAGCGTCAATCCGGGACGCTCGCGGGAGACCCAGTACTTC.

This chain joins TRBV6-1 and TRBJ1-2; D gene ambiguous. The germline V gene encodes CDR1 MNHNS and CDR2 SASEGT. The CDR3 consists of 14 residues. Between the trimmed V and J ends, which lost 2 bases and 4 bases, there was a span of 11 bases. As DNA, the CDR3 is TGTGCCAGCAGTGAATCTCGGGGAAGCTATGGCTACACCTTC. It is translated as CASSESRGSYGYTF.

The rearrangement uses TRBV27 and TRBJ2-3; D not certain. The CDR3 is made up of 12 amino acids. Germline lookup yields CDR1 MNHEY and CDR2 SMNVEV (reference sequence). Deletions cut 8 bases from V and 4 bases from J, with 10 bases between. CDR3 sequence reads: CASSGLSDTQYF. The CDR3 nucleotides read TGTGCCAGCTCCGGCCTCTCAGATACGCAGTATTTT.

The CDR3 loop is CATRLWTDSNYGYTF. The CDR3 bases are TGTGCCACCCGACTTTGGACAGACTCTAACTATGGCTACACCTTC. This chain uses TRBV28 with TRBJ1-2; maybe TRBD1 (6 bases). The germline V gene has CDR1 MDHEN and CDR2 SYDVKM. The CDR3 is made up of 15 amino acids. The ends were cut back, 10 bases at V and 0 bases at J, with 18 bases in the middle.

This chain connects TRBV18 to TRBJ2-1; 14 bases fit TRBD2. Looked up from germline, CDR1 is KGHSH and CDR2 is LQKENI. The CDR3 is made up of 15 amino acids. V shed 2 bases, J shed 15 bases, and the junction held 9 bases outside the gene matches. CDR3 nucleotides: TGTGCCAGCTCACCAGGACCGGGACTAGCGGGAGTTTTGTTCTTC. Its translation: CASSPGPGLAGVLFF.

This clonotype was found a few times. CDR3 sequence (DNA): TGTGCCAGCAGCATCAACAGGGGTGCCACTGAAGCTTTCTTT. Protein sequence: CASSINRGATEAFF. The chain is built from TRBV7-2 and TRBJ1-1; 7 bases fit TRBD1. J was trimmed by 4 bases and V by 5 bases; bases with no gene match: 7. CDR3 length: 14 amino acids. Germline V CDR1 and CDR2: SGHTA, FQGNSA.

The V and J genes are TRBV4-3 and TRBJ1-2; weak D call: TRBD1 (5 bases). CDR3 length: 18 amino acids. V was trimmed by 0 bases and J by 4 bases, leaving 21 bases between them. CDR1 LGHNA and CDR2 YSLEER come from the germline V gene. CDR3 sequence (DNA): TGCGCCAGCAGCCAAGAAGGTAGTGGCTCAGGGAGTACCTATGGCTACACCTTC. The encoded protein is CASSQEGSGSGSTYGYTF.

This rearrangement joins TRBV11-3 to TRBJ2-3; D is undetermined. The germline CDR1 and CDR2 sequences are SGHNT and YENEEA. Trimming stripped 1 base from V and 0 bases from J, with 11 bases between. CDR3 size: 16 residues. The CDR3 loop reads CASSLGLAPSTDTQYF. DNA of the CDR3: TGTGCCAGCAGCTTAGGACTGGCTCCTAGCACAGATACGCAGTATTTT.

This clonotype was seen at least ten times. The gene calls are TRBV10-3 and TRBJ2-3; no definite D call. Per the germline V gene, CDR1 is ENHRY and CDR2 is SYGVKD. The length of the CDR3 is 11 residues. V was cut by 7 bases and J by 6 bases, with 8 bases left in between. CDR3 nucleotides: TGTGCCATCACAGGTGGCGATACGCAGTATTTT. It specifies CAITGGDTQYF.

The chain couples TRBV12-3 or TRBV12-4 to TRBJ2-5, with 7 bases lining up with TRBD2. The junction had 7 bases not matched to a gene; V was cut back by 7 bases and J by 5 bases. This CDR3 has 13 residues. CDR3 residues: CASIRAGTETQYF. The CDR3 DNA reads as TGTGCCAGCATTAGAGCGGGGACGGAGACCCAGTACTTC.

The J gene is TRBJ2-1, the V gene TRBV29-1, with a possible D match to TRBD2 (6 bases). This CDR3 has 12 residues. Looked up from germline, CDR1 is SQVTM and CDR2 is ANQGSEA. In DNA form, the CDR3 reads TGCAGTAAGGGTAGCGGAAACAATGAGCAGTTCTTC. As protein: CSKGSGNNEQFF.

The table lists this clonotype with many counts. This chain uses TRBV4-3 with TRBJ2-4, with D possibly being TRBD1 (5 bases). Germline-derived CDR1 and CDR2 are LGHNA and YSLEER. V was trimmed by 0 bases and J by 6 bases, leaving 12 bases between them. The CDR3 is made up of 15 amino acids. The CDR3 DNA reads TGCGCCAGCAGCCAAGATGGTGGGGCGGTAAACATTCAGTACTTC. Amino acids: CASSQDGGAVNIQYF.

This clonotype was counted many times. CDR3 DNA sequence: TGTGCCAGCAGCCCTGACAGTAACTACGAGCAGTACTTC. The encoded protein is CASSPDSNYEQYF. The chain couples TRBV7-2 to TRBJ2-7; possibly TRBD1 for D (5 bases). V shed 5 bases and J shed 3 bases, with 11 bases lying between them. This CDR3 contains 13 residues. Germline V CDR1 and CDR2: SGHTA, FQGNSA.

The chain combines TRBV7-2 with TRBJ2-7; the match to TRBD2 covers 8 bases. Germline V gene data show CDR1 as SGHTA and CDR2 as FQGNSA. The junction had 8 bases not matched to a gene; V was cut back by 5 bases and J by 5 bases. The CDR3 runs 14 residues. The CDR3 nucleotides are TGTGCCAGCAGCCCCGGGAGGGGGGCCCACGAGCAGTACTTC. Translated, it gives CASSPGRGAHEQYF.